Following are 25 T cell receptor beta chains from one sample sequenced in a study of cytomegalovirus exposure and HLA in healthy donors (dated by TCRdb to the late 2010s). The library was produced with the immunoSEQ multiplex PCR assay. The multiplex PCR relied on a mix of 60 forward primers for TCR Vbeta segments and 13 reverse primers for TCR Jbeta segments. TCRdb carries this immuneACCESS record with in-frame sequences only. Its versions omit some clonotypes, under half of them owing to an unresolved V gene in the studies checked, with the rest unexplained. The sample's table lists a count of 130,000 or so clones. About 2.2% of the sample rests with the top ten. Sequenced material: PBMCs. The receptor set was obtained from a woman under 30 in good health and CMV-seronegative.

The V call is TRBV19, the J call TRBJ1-3; D gene uncertain. Germline lookup yields CDR1 LNHDA and CDR2 SQIVND (reference sequence). V was shortened by 3 bases and J by 0 bases, with 12 bases between the two germline ends. The CDR3 has 16 amino acids. The CDR3 DNA reads as TGTGCCAGTAGTATCAACATGGCCCTCTCTGGAAACACCATATATTTT. Amino acids: CASSINMALSGNTIYF. The whole variable domain, remainder taken from reference TRBV19 and TRBJ1-3, is DGGITQSPKYLFRKEGQNVTLSCEQNLNHDAMYWYRQDPGQGLRLIYYSQIVNDFQKGDIAEGYSVSREKKESFPLTVTSAQKNPTAFYLCASSINMALSGNTIYFGEGSWLTVV.

J is TRBJ2-1 and V is TRBV6-5, with D possibly TRBD1 on 6 matching bases. The CDR3 spans 15 residues. Germline V CDR1 and CDR2: MNHEY, SVGAGI. The V and J ends lost 6 bases and 0 bases respectively, with 12 bases between them. CDR3 in amino acids: CASREQGYSYNEQFF. The CDR3 nucleotides are TGTGCCAGCAGAGAACAGGGCTACTCCTACAATGAGCAGTTCTTC.

The chain links TRBV14 to TRBJ1-1; TRBD1 agrees at 7 bases. The CDR3 runs to 14 residues. The germline CDR1 and CDR2 sequences are SGHDN and FVKESK. V shed 6 bases and J 5 bases; nucleotides not matched to a gene: 9. This CDR3 is CASSYRQGGTEAFF. CDR3 coding DNA: TGTGCCAGCAGTTACAGACAGGGTGGGACTGAAGCTTTCTTT.

V is TRBV7-2 and J is TRBJ1-5; TRBD1 might be the D (5 bases). The V and J ends lost 1 base and 4 bases respectively, with 14 bases between them. The CDR3 runs to 16 residues. Germline V gene sequence: CDR1 SGHTA, CDR2 FQGNSA. CDR3 amino acids: CASSLVSVAGNQPQHF. CDR3 DNA: TGTGCCAGCAGCTTAGTTAGTGTGGCAGGGAATCAGCCCCAGCATTTT.

The chain couples TRBV7-9 to TRBJ1-1; maybe TRBD1 (5 bases). The CDR3 extends over 13 amino acids. V was trimmed by 7 bases and J by 3 bases, leaving 12 bases between them. Germline-derived CDR1 and CDR2 are SEHNR and FQNEAQ (reference sequence). CDR3 residues: CASTPGGDTEAFF. As DNA, the CDR3 is TGTGCCAGCACCCCCGGGGGGGACACTGAAGCTTTCTTT.

This chain uses TRBV29-1 with TRBJ1-2, with 8 bases aligning to TRBD1. V gave up 7 bases and J gave up 8 bases; unmatched junction bases: 9. The CDR3 spans 12 residues. CDR1 is SQVTM, CDR2 ANQGSEA, per germline. The chain's CDR3 is CSAVGQGKGYTF. DNA for the CDR3: TGCAGCGCCGTAGGACAGGGCAAAGGCTACACCTTC. Full variable domain (outside the CDR3, taken from reference TRBV29-1 and TRBJ1-2): SAVISQKPSRDICQRGTSLTIQCQVDSQVTMMFWYRQQPGQSLTLIATANQGSEATYESGFVIDKFPISRPNLTFSTLTVSNMSPEDSSIYLCSAVGQGKGYTFGSGTRLTVV.

This CDR3 reads CASSPDRGSYGYTF. The CDR3 DNA is TGTGCCAGCAGTCCCGACAGGGGGTCATATGGCTACACCTTC. V is TRBV6-4 and J is TRBJ1-2, with 9 positions matching TRBD1. Losses at the gene ends were 5 bases for V and 5 bases for J; bases not matched to a gene: 6. From germline, CDR1 is MRHNA and CDR2 SNTAGT. The CDR3 length is 14 residues.

The genes are TRBV20-1 and TRBJ1-4; D is perhaps TRBD1 (5 bases). Trimming took 6 bases from V and 10 from J, leaving 12 bases between them. Per the germline V gene, CDR1 is DFQATT and CDR2 is SNEGSKA (reference sequence). The CDR3 has 11 amino acids. The CDR3 loop is CSAAQGGKLFF. The CDR3, as DNA: TGCAGTGCGGCCCAGGGCGGAAAACTGTTTTTT.

Note on this clone: The junction departs from the called germline gene at one end, perhaps through a read error. This sequence joins TRBV7-9 and TRBJ1-4; D remains unclear. This CDR3 has 15 residues. Germline V gene sequence: CDR1 SEHNR, CDR2 FQNEAQ (reference sequence). CDR3 DNA: TGTGCCAGCAGCTCCGGGATTACAACTAATGAAAAACTGCTTTTT. Its protein is CASSSGITTNEKLLF.

The chain employs TRBV12-5 and TRBJ2-3, with 9 bases that match TRBD2. The CDR3 loop spans 15 amino acids. V was pared by 2 bases and J by 3 bases, with 3 bases of the junction left unmatched. Per germline, CDR1 LGHNT and CDR2 FRNRAP. The CDR3 DNA reads TGTGCTAGTGGTTTGAAAGCGGGAGGTACAGATACGCAGTATTTT. Residues: CASGLKAGGTDTQYF.

J is TRBJ1-1 and V is TRBV5-4; D not resolved. V lost 1 base and J 2 bases, leaving 6 bases between the germline ends. Germline V gene sequence: CDR1 SGHNT, CDR2 YYREEE (reference sequence). The CDR3 is 13 residues long. CDR3 DNA sequence: TGTGCCAGCAGCTTGACAGTCAACACTGAAGCTTTCTTT. Amino acid sequence: CASSLTVNTEAFF.

The chain combines TRBV11-3 with TRBJ1-1; tentative D call: TRBD1 (5 bases). Germline CDR1 and CDR2: SGHNT and YENEEA. Trimming took 5 bases from V and 8 from J, leaving 18 bases between them. The CDR3 length is 14 residues. CDR3 loop: CASSVPGYRMEAFF. The CDR3 DNA reads TGTGCCAGCAGCGTACCAGGGTATCGGATGGAAGCTTTCTTT.

The chain joins TRBV10-3 to TRBJ2-3, with 12 positions matching TRBD2. Trimming removed 0 bases from V and 2 bases from J; junction bases left unmatched: 12. CDR3 length: 20 amino acids. Germline CDR1 reads ENHRY; CDR2 reads SYGVKD. The CDR3 DNA reads as TGTGCCATCAGTGAGTCTAGGGGTTTGACTAGCGGGAGACCCACAGATACGCAGTATTTT. Residues: CAISESRGLTSGRPTDTQYF.

As concerns this clone: The junction departs from germline at one end; a sequencing error may be responsible. CDR3 nucleotide sequence: TGTGCCAGCAGTCACTCGTCGGTCTCTGGAAACACCATATATTTT. It is translated as CASSHSSVSGNTIYF. The chain combines TRBV6-5 with TRBJ1-3; D remains ambiguous. The length of the CDR3 is 15 residues. Germline V gene lookup returns CDR1 MNHEY and CDR2 SVGAGI.

The chain combines TRBV11-3 with TRBJ1-1; tentatively, D is TRBD1 (5 bases). V lost 3 bases to trimming and J lost 5 bases, with 25 bases between them. The CDR3 loop spans 18 amino acids. CDR1 and CDR2 from the germline V gene are SGHNT and YENEEA. The CDR3 DNA is TGTGCCAGCAGCTTTCCCCCTTGGGATCGGGGGGGTAGAACTGAAGCTTTCTTT. Encoded protein: CASSFPPWDRGGRTEAFF.

The V gene is TRBV7-2, the J gene TRBJ2-1; D is unclear. The CDR3 contains 15 residues. Germline V gene data show CDR1 as SGHTA and CDR2 as FQGNSA. Trimming removed 6 bases from V and 6 bases from J, with 18 bases in between. The CDR3 is CASSPSAAYGNEQFF. The CDR3 DNA reads as TGTGCCAGCAGTCCCAGCGCCGCCTACGGCAATGAGCAGTTCTTC.

With regard to this clone: Other nucleotide sequences in the sample specify the same CDR3. This chain joins TRBV5-6 and TRBJ2-4; TRBD1 matches 10 bases. J was trimmed by 0 bases and V by 4 bases; bases with no gene match: 10. CDR3 size: 18 residues. Germline V lookup: CDR1 SGHDT, CDR2 YYEEEE. The CDR3: CASSPEGQGHLAKNIQYF. CDR3 DNA sequence: TGTGCCAGCAGCCCCGAGGGACAGGGGCATCTAGCCAAAAACATTCAGTACTTC. The full variable domain, rest sourced from reference TRBV5-6 and TRBJ2-4, is DAGVTQSPTHLIKTRGQQVTLRCSPKSGHDTVSWYQQALGQGPQFIFQYYEEEERQRGNFPDRFSGHQFPNYSSELNVNALLLGDSALYLCASSPEGQGHLAKNIQYFGAGTRLSVL.

This sequence joins TRBV5-1 and TRBJ1-1; possibly TRBD1 for D (6 bases). CDR1 SGHRS and CDR2 YFSETQ come from the germline V gene. V dropped 1 base and J dropped 1 base, with 14 bases sitting between them. The CDR3 has 16 residues. CDR3 in amino acids: CASSLLTGRPNTEAFF. The CDR3, as DNA: TGCGCCAGCAGCTTGTTGACAGGCCGCCCGAACACTGAAGCTTTCTTT.

The chain couples TRBV7-3 to TRBJ1-2; tentatively, D is TRBD1 (6 bases). From germline, CDR1 is SGHTA and CDR2 FQGTGA. The CDR3 contains 15 residues. V was shortened by 1 base and J by 4 bases, with 13 bases between the two germline ends. CDR3 nucleotide sequence: TGTGCCAGCAGCTTAAATCCAGGGACAAGCTATGGCTACACCTTC. This sequence encodes CASSLNPGTSYGYTF.

The chain joins TRBV28 to TRBJ1-1, with 9 bases aligning to TRBD1. V was clipped by 6 bases and J by 3 bases; unmatched bases: 17. This CDR3 spans 18 amino acids. Germline V gene lookup returns CDR1 MDHEN and CDR2 SYDVKM. The CDR3 bases are TGTGCCAGCAGCCCACAGGGATACAGGGGGCTAAGTTACACTGAAGCTTTCTTT. Protein product: CASSPQGYRGLSYTEAFF.

The J gene is TRBJ1-2, the V gene TRBV19, with TRBD1 as a possible D gene (5 bases). Germline CDR1 reads LNHDA; CDR2 reads SQIVND (reference sequence). This CDR3 contains 13 residues. V was pared by 5 bases and J by 3 bases, with 10 bases between. The CDR3 nucleotides are TGTGCCAGTAGTGGGACGGGGGACTATGGCTACACCTTC. Translation gives CASSGTGDYGYTF.

This chain uses TRBV7-3 with TRBJ2-1; TRBD1 matches at 10 bases. J gave up 1 base and V 5 bases, and 5 bases lay outside the gene matches. CDR3 length: 16 residues. CDR1 SGHTA and CDR2 FQGTGA come from the germline V gene. The CDR3 DNA follows: TGTGCCAGCAGCGCGACAGGGGGCGCTTCCTACAATGAGCAGTTCTTC. Amino acids: CASSATGGASYNEQFF.

The V gene is TRBV6-5, the J gene TRBJ2-5; D is perhaps TRBD2 (6 bases). Trimming left V 4 bases short and J 4 bases short, with 13 bases between. From germline, CDR1 is MNHEY and CDR2 SVGAGI. This CDR3 is built from 14 residues. The CDR3 loop reads CASSSSGFGETQYF. The DNA for the CDR3 is TGTGCCAGCAGTTCCAGCGGGTTTGGAGAGACCCAGTACTTC.

V gene TRBV29-1 combines with J gene TRBJ1-2; 7 nucleotides match TRBD1. The V and J ends lost 7 bases and 1 base, in that order; junction bases with no gene match: 12. This CDR3 has 15 residues. CDR1 is SQVTM, CDR2 ANQGSEA, per germline. CDR3 DNA: TGCAGCGCAAGAAACCAGACAGGGTTTAACTATGGCTACACCTTC. Amino acids: CSARNQTGFNYGYTF.

The genes are TRBV19 and TRBJ2-3; TRBD1 agrees at 8 bases. CDR3 length: 14 residues. Germline CDR1 is LNHDA and CDR2 is SQIVND (reference sequence). The V and J ends lost 6 bases and 5 bases, in that order; junction bases with no gene match: 7. In DNA form, the CDR3 reads TGTGCCAGTAGCCAGGGGGCAGCAAGAGATACGCAGTATTTT. It codes for CASSQGAARDTQYF.